These 22 T cell receptor beta chains were sequenced from one sample in a study of blood T cell repertoires in COVID-19. Measured with immunoSEQ multiplex PCR; TCRdb has only the in-frame clones, and not every one. The table includes approximately 290,000 clones, 80% to 90% detected once. Sequencing input: PBMCs or T cells enriched from blood (not recorded which). The receptor set was obtained from a woman under 40 who had recovered from COVID-19.

The chain joins TRBV4-2 to TRBJ2-2; D possibly corresponds to TRBD2 (5 bases). V lost 1 base and J 4 bases, leaving 10 bases between the germline ends. Germline loops: CDR1 LGHNA, CDR2 YNFKEQ. The CDR3 consists of 15 residues. CDR3 bases: TGTGCCAGCAGCCAAGTATCGAGGGCCACCGGGGAGCTGTTTTTT. Encoded protein: CASSQVSRATGELFF.

The chain employs TRBV3-1 (or the pseudogene TRBV3-2) and TRBJ2-5, with 10 bases lining up with TRBD2. CDR1 is LGHDT, CDR2 YNNKEL, per germline (reference sequence). The CDR3 is 15 amino acids. Trimming removed 1 base from V and 5 bases from J; junction bases left unmatched: 4. CDR3 in amino acids: CASSQGSGGAETQYF. As DNA, the CDR3 is TGTGCCAGCAGCCAAGGGAGCGGGGGGGCCGAGACCCAGTACTTC.

The chain carries TRBV2 and TRBJ2-5, with 7 bases identical to TRBD1. CDR3 length: 14 amino acids. The V segment lost 5 bases and the J segment 2 bases; nucleotides outside the gene matches: 5. Germline V gene lookup returns CDR1 SNHLY and CDR2 FYNNEI. CDR3 protein: CASSPDRSQETQYF. CDR3 DNA sequence: TGTGCCAGCAGTCCGGACAGGTCACAAGAGACCCAGTACTTC.

This clone appeared once. Sequence at one end of the junction differs from germline and may be a read error. The chain couples TRBV30 to TRBJ2-3; no reliable D call. CDR3 size: 14 residues. Looked up from germline, CDR1 is GTSNPN and CDR2 is SVGIG (reference sequence). For the CDR3, the DNA is TGTGCGTGGAGATCGGTGAAAAGCACAGATACGCAGTATTTT. Amino acid sequence: CAWRSVKSTDTQYF.

The gene calls are TRBV11-2 and TRBJ2-1, with D maybe TRBD2 (7 bases). V lost 1 base and J 5 bases, leaving 12 bases between the germline ends. The CDR3 is 15 residues long. Per the germline V gene, CDR1 is SGHAT and CDR2 is FQNNGV. CDR3 loop: CASSLAAGAHNEQFF. For the CDR3, the DNA is TGTGCCAGCAGCTTAGCGGCGGGGGCCCACAATGAGCAGTTCTTC.

The gene calls are TRBV7-9 and TRBJ2-2; the D is unclear. This CDR3 is 13 amino acids long. V lost 5 bases, J lost 6 bases, and 10 bases lay in between. CDR1 SEHNR and CDR2 FQNEAQ come from the germline V gene (reference sequence). The CDR3 region has the DNA TGTGCCAGCAGCGCGGAGTTCGCCGGGGAGCTGTTTTTT. It is translated as CASSAEFAGELFF. Combining the CDR3 with reference TRBV7-9 and TRBJ2-2 gives the whole variable domain DTGVSQNPRHKITKRGQNVTFRCDPISEHNRLYWYRQTLGQGPEFLTYFQNEAQLEKSRLLSDRFSAERPKGSFSTLEIQRTEQGDSAMYLCASSAEFAGELFFGEGSRLTVL.

This chain joins TRBV5-1 and TRBJ2-2, with TRBD2 as a possible D gene (5 bases). Germline loops: CDR1 SGHRS, CDR2 YFSETQ. CDR3 length equals 15 residues. Trimming removed 6 bases at V and 1 base at J, with 13 bases between. The CDR3 bases are TGCGCCAGCACCCTCTTCGGGGAGAACACCGGGGAGCTGTTTTTT. This gives the protein CASTLFGENTGELFF.

V gene TRBV12-3 or TRBV12-4 combines with J gene TRBJ1-2; no clear D. The CDR3 sequence is 11 residues long. Trimming left V 3 bases short and J 10 bases short, with 9 bases between. Here the CDR3 reads CASSFSGLYTF. The CDR3 region has the DNA TGTGCCAGCAGTTTTTCGGGTCTCTACACCTTC.

The gene calls are TRBV3-1 (or the pseudogene TRBV3-2) and TRBJ2-3, with 8 bases lining up with TRBD1. Germline V gene lookup returns CDR1 LGHDT and CDR2 YNNKEL (reference sequence). V shed 6 bases and J 6 bases; nucleotides not matched to a gene: 11. This CDR3 is built from 15 residues. CDR3 in amino acids: CASRPGAGGVDTQYF. As DNA, the CDR3 is TGTGCCAGCAGGCCCGGGGCAGGGGGCGTGGATACGCAGTATTTT.

This clone has only one observation. This chain uses TRBV30 with TRBJ1-6; D is ambiguous. The length of the CDR3 is 17 residues. CDR1 and CDR2 (germline): GTSNPN, SVGIG (reference sequence). Between the trimmed V and J ends, which lost 2 bases and 0 bases, there was a span of 14 bases. The CDR3 DNA reads TGTGCCTGGAGTTCATGGTCTAGAGACTCCTATAATTCACCCCTCCACTTT. Translation gives CAWSSWSRDSYNSPLHF.

A remark on this clone: Different DNA sequences within this sample yield the same CDR3. The chain recombines TRBV30 with TRBJ1-4; D is undetermined. CDR3 length: 14 residues. V gave up 1 base and J gave up 1 base, with 7 bases separating them. Germline loops: CDR1 GTSNPN, CDR2 SVGIG (reference sequence). Here the CDR3 reads CAWSGTGTNEKLFF. CDR3 nucleotide sequence: TGTGCCTGGAGTGGAACTGGAACTAATGAAAAACTGTTTTTT.

This clone was counted a single time. The chain employs TRBV5-6 and TRBJ1-1; 7 bases map to TRBD1. The CDR3 is 15 amino acids. The germline CDR1 and CDR2 sequences are SGHDT and YYEEEE. After removal of 3 bases from V and 0 bases from J, the junction contained 5 bases not matched to a gene. Here the CDR3 DNA reads TGTGCCAGCAGCTCAACAGGGGATCTGAACACTGAAGCTTTCTTT. This sequence encodes CASSSTGDLNTEAFF.

V is TRBV5-1 and J is TRBJ1-1; unclear D gene. V lost 2 bases, J lost 4 bases, and 12 bases lay in between. From germline, CDR1 is SGHRS and CDR2 YFSETQ. The CDR3 has 14 residues. The CDR3 sequence is CASSLRRSTTEAFF. The CDR3, as DNA: TGCGCCAGCAGCTTACGGAGGTCGACCACTGAAGCTTTCTTT.

This chain joins TRBV2 and TRBJ2-5, with 9 bases that match TRBD1. With V trimmed by 8 bases and J by 4 bases, 8 bases remained unmatched. This CDR3 has 14 amino acids. Germline V gives CDR1 SNHLY, CDR2 FYNNEI. The CDR3 nucleotides read TGTGCCAGCGTTGGACAGGGGATAGGAGAGACCCAGTACTTC. It is translated as CASVGQGIGETQYF. The variable domain in full, with the rest retrieved from reference TRBV2 and TRBJ2-5, is EPEVTQTPSHQVTQMGQEVILRCVPISNHLYFYWYRQILGQKVEFLVSFYNNEISEKSEIFDDQFSVERPDGSNFTLKIRSTKLEDSAMYFCASVGQGIGETQYFGPGTRLLVL.

The rearrangement joins TRBV5-5 to TRBJ1-1; 10 bases fit TRBD1. J lost 5 bases, V lost 4 bases, and 11 bases had no gene match. The V gene's germline CDR1 is SGHKS and CDR2 YYEKEE (reference sequence). The CDR3 is 16 residues long. This CDR3 reads CASSMSRDRGETEAFF. The CDR3 DNA reads TGTGCCAGCAGCATGTCCCGGGACAGGGGCGAGACTGAAGCTTTCTTT.

This clone was detected once. The J gene is TRBJ1-1, the V gene TRBV5-6; D is ambiguous. This CDR3 has 13 residues. CDR1 is SGHDT, CDR2 YYEEEE, per germline. Trimming cost V 2 bases and J 4 bases, with 9 bases left between them. CDR3 in amino acids: CASSFGERTEAFF. In DNA form, the CDR3 reads TGTGCCAGCAGCTTCGGGGAGCGCACTGAAGCTTTCTTT.

This clone was detected only a few times. The rearrangement joins TRBV2 to TRBJ2-7; tentatively, D is TRBD2 (6 bases). The V gene lost 4 bases and the J gene lost 9 bases, with 16 bases spanning the gap. This CDR3 has 13 residues. Germline loops: CDR1 SNHLY, CDR2 FYNNEI. The CDR3 protein is CASSAGRRDGQYF. CDR3 DNA sequence: TGTGCCAGCAGTGCCGGGAGAAGAGATGGGCAGTACTTC.

V is TRBV2 and J is TRBJ2-7, with 13 bases aligning to TRBD2. V lost 7 bases, J lost 5 bases, and 5 bases stayed unmatched. Germline loops: CDR1 SNHLY, CDR2 FYNNEI. The CDR3 spans 14 residues. CDR3 residues: CASIGLAGANEQYF. DNA for the CDR3: TGTGCCAGCATTGGACTAGCGGGAGCGAACGAGCAGTACTTC.

The chain carries TRBV28 and TRBJ2-1; TRBD1 is a possible D gene (6 bases). Germline V gene data show CDR1 as MDHEN and CDR2 as SYDVKM. Trimming removed 3 bases from V and 2 bases from J, with 17 bases in between. This CDR3 spans 17 amino acids. The CDR3 here is CASSFLPGQVTYNEQFF. CDR3 bases: TGTGCCAGCAGTTTCCTTCCGGGACAAGTTACCTACAATGAGCAGTTCTTC.

The chain is built from TRBV29-1 and TRBJ2-1, with TRBD1 matching 9 bases. Germline assignment: CDR1 SQVTM and CDR2 ANQGSEA. V gave up 1 base and J gave up 6 bases; unmatched junction bases: 7. The CDR3 loop spans 15 amino acids. The CDR3: CSVEGDRELPNEQFF. In nucleotides, the CDR3 is TGCAGCGTTGAAGGGGACAGGGAATTACCCAATGAGCAGTTCTTC.

This chain links TRBV6-5 with TRBJ2-2, with 7 bases fitting TRBD1. J lost 4 bases, V lost 2 bases, and 4 bases had no gene match. Germline V gene sequence: CDR1 MNHEY, CDR2 SVGAGI. The CDR3 totals 15 residues. In DNA form, the CDR3 reads TGTGCCAGCAGTTACGGGACAGATCCCACCGGGGAGCTGTTTTTT. Amino acids: CASSYGTDPTGELFF.

This rearrangement joins TRBV7-2 to TRBJ1-5; unclear D gene. Trimming shortened V by 6 bases and J by 1 base, and 10 bases separated the two germline ends. The CDR3 has 14 amino acids. Germline assignment: CDR1 SGHTA and CDR2 FQGNSA. The CDR3 DNA sequence: TGTGCCAGCAGTTTCCAGTGGAGCAATCAGCCCCAGCATTTT. This encodes CASSFQWSNQPQHF.